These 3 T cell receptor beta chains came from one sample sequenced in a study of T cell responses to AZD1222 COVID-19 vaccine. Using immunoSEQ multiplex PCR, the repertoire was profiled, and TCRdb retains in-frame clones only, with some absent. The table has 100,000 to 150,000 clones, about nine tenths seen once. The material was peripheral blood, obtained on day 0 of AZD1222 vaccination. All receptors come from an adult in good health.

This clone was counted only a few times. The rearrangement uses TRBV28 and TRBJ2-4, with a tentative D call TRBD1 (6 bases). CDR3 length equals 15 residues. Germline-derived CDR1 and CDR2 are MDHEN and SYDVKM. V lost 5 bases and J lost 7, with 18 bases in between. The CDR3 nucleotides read TGTGCCAGCAGTACATATCTCCGGGACAAGAACATTCAGTACTTC. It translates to CASSTYLRDKNIQYF.

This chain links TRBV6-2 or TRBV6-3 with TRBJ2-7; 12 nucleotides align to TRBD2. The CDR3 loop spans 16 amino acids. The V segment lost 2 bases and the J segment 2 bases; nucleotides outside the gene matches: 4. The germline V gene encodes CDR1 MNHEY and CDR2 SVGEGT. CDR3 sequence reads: CASSYPLAGGTYEQYF. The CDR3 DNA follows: TGTGCCAGCAGTTACCCCCTAGCGGGAGGGACCTACGAGCAGTACTTC.

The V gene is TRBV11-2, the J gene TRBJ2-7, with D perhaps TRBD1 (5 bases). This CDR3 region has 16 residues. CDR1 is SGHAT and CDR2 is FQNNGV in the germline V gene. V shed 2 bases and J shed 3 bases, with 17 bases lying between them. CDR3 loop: CASSLLSGLLGYEQYF. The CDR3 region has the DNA TGTGCCAGCAGCTTACTCTCAGGGCTGCTGGGCTACGAGCAGTACTTC.